This T cell receptor (beta chain) was sequenced for a study of blood T cell repertoires in COVID-19. Study details: Spain, Italy and the United States supplied samples that represented acute and convalescent COVID-19. From T cells, B-cell-depleted T cells, or PBMCs came the material, which was cDNA or gDNA.

CDR3 length: 16 residues. The ends lost 5 bases at V and 6 bases at J; junction bases unmatched: 12. Per the germline V gene, CDR1 is SGHTA and CDR2 is FQGTGA. In the authors' workflow: Amplified reference gene primers provided the basis for estimating nucleated cell counts. Here immunoSEQ multiplex PCR was the method, and the copy in TCRdb shows in-frame clones only, minus some. The V and J calls and clone size come from that table; D and trimming were worked out from the DNA. In the table there are 250,000 to 350,000 clones, 65% to 85% of which are singletons. This sequence was found in a human donor with COVID-19, enrolled during active disease. The donor label of this sample is uncertain. The rearrangement uses TRBV7-3 and TRBJ1-5; 8 nucleotides line up with TRBD1. Sequenced input: peripheral blood. The CDR3 loop is CASSLPSGGEVQPQHF. CDR3 bases: TGTGCCAGCAGCCTTCCTTCAGGGGGCGAGGTTCAGCCCCAGCATTTT.